Listed here are 19 T cell receptor beta chains from one sample, sequenced in a study of blood T cell repertoires in COVID-19. Produced via immunoSEQ multiplex PCR; TCRdb's table is partial and in-frame only. In the table there are 30,000 to 40,000 clones, over 70% of which are singletons. Sample: peripheral blood. The receptor set was obtained from a man in his sixties with active COVID-19.

The chain has TRBV3-1 (or the pseudogene TRBV3-2) and TRBJ2-4; possible D gene TRBD2, 6 bases. This CDR3 has 18 residues. Germline V gene lookup returns CDR1 LGHDT and CDR2 YNNKEL (reference sequence). Trimming left V 1 base short and J 1 base short, with 17 bases between. The DNA for the CDR3 is TGTGCCAGCAGCCAAGGGCTAGCGAGAGTATCTGCCAAAAACATTCAGTACTTC. Its translation is CASSQGLARVSAKNIQYF.

The chain uses TRBV11-2 and TRBJ2-7; 9 bases fit TRBD1. In germline, CDR1 is SGHAT, CDR2 FQNNGV. With V trimmed by 5 bases and J by 4 bases, 12 bases remained unmatched. The CDR3 length is 16 residues. This CDR3 is CASSPGSGTGRYEQYF. CDR3 nucleotide sequence: TGTGCCAGCAGCCCGGGGTCCGGGACAGGGAGGTACGAGCAGTACTTC.

J is TRBJ2-7 and V is TRBV18; 9 positions match TRBD2. From germline, CDR1 is KGHSH and CDR2 LQKENI. With 0 bases clipped from V and 4 bases from J, the junction kept 10 bases outside the gene matches. The CDR3 length is 17 residues. CDR3 loop: CASSPPPGGRAYYEQYF. The DNA of the CDR3 is TGTGCCAGCTCACCACCTCCTGGCGGGAGGGCCTATTACGAGCAGTACTTC.

This sequence joins TRBV18 and TRBJ2-1, with 8 bases lining up with TRBD2. Unmatched junction bases numbered 8, after V lost 4 bases and J lost 6 bases. The length of the CDR3 is 15 residues. Germline-derived CDR1 and CDR2 are KGHSH and LQKENI. The CDR3 reads CASSLGLANINEQFF. The CDR3 DNA sequence: TGTGCCAGCTCACTCGGACTAGCCAATATCAATGAGCAGTTCTTC.

The chain couples TRBV6-2 or TRBV6-3 to TRBJ2-1, with 9 bases fitting TRBD2. CDR3 length: 17 amino acids. Germline V lookup: CDR1 MNHEY, CDR2 SVGEGT. Germline trimming cut 0 bases from V and 3 bases from J; bases unmatched to any gene: 6. In nucleotides, the CDR3 is TGTGCCAGCAGTTACTCAGGGGCGGGAGGGGGCTACAATGAGCAGTTCTTC. It translates to CASSYSGAGGGYNEQFF.

This clone was found once. The rearrangement joins TRBV18 to TRBJ2-7; maybe TRBD1 (5 bases). Trimming left V 3 bases short and J 5 bases short, with 11 bases between. The germline V gene encodes CDR1 KGHSH and CDR2 LQKENI. This CDR3 has 13 amino acids. CDR3 coding DNA: TGTGCCAGCTCACCCCGAAGGGGCCACGAGCAGTACTTC. It yields the protein CASSPRRGHEQYF.

This chain's CDR3 is CASSVSGSLTDTQYF. For the CDR3, the DNA is TGTGCCAGCAGTGTTAGCGGGAGTCTGACGGATACGCAGTATTTT. This chain joins TRBV28 and TRBJ2-3, with 9 bases identical to TRBD2. With V trimmed by 5 bases and J by 6 bases, 9 bases remained unmatched. The CDR3 covers 15 residues. Germline V lookup: CDR1 MDHEN, CDR2 SYDVKM.

Regarding this clone: A much bigger clone sits one base away, suggesting this may be a read error. This chain uses TRBV27 with TRBJ2-1; 11 bases map to TRBD1. Germline lookup yields CDR1 MNHEY and CDR2 SMNVEV (reference sequence). This CDR3 is 16 amino acids long. CDR3 sequence reads: CANSHGTGGAYNEQFF. The CDR3 coding sequence is TGTGCCAACAGTCATGGGACAGGGGGGGCCTACAATGAGCAGTTCTTC.

V usage is TRBV5-1 and J usage is TRBJ1-2; possible D gene TRBD1, 6 bases. The germline gives CDR1 SGHRS, CDR2 YFSETQ. V dropped 2 bases and J dropped 4 bases, with 12 bases sitting between them. The CDR3 covers 14 residues. The CDR3 loop is CASSFEGVTYGYTF. The CDR3, as DNA: TGCGCCAGCAGCTTCGAGGGGGTAACCTATGGCTACACCTTC.

V usage is TRBV7-9 and J usage is TRBJ1-1; 8 nucleotides match TRBD1. The V gene's germline CDR1 is SEHNR and CDR2 FQNEAQ (reference sequence). The CDR3 covers 15 residues. The ends lost 2 bases at V and 2 bases at J; junction bases unmatched: 4. CDR3 coding DNA: TGTGCCAGCAGCTTACGACAGGGGTATAACACTGAAGCTTTCTTT. This codes for CASSLRQGYNTEAFF.

This clone was seen once. This chain links TRBV5-1 with TRBJ2-1, with 8 nucleotides matching TRBD2. This CDR3 is built from 14 residues. With V trimmed by 0 bases and J by 9 bases, 5 bases remained unmatched. CDR1 SGHRS and CDR2 YFSETQ come from the germline V gene. The CDR3 DNA reads TGCGCCAGCAGCTTGGGTGCGGGAGGCGGTGAGCAGTTCTTC. This encodes CASSLGAGGGEQFF.

The V gene is TRBV3-1 (or the pseudogene TRBV3-2), the J gene TRBJ1-1, with 8 bases lining up with TRBD1. The CDR3 has 14 amino acids. The V gene end was trimmed by 8 bases and the J gene end by 1 base; junction bases not matched to a gene: 6. From germline, CDR1 is LGHDT and CDR2 YNNKEL (reference sequence). The CDR3 coding sequence is TGTGCCAGCGGGCTGGGACAGGAGAACACTGAAGCTTTCTTT. Amino acids: CASGLGQENTEAFF.

V is TRBV18 and J is TRBJ2-3, with 7 bases fitting TRBD1. With V trimmed by 3 bases and J by 5 bases, 2 bases remained unmatched. This CDR3 spans 13 amino acids. Germline CDR1 is KGHSH and CDR2 is LQKENI. This CDR3 is CASSPQGVDTQYF. CDR3 DNA: TGTGCCAGCTCACCGCAGGGGGTAGATACGCAGTATTTT.

The chain links TRBV11-2 to TRBJ2-1, with 8 bases fitting TRBD1. V was clipped by 2 bases and J by 7 bases; unmatched bases: 4. The CDR3 is 14 amino acids. Germline values: CDR1 SGHAT, CDR2 FQNNGV. The CDR3 DNA reads TGTGCCAGCAGCTTACTACGGACAGGGAATGAGCAGTTCTTC. Protein: CASSLLRTGNEQFF.

A single count supports this clone. V is TRBV5-1 and J is TRBJ2-1; no firm D call. This CDR3 spans 12 amino acids. V lost 1 base, J lost 5 bases, and 4 bases lay in between. Germline values: CDR1 SGHRS, CDR2 YFSETQ. CDR3 nucleotide sequence: TGCGCCAGCAGCTTGCTAGACAATGAGCAGTTCTTC. Protein sequence: CASSLLDNEQFF.

The V gene is TRBV19, the J gene TRBJ2-5, with TRBD2 identical over 14 bases. The CDR3 totals 18 residues. The trim removed 4 bases at V and 5 bases at J, leaving 12 bases unmatched. Per the germline V gene, CDR1 is LNHDA and CDR2 is SQIVND (reference sequence). In DNA form, the CDR3 reads TGTGCCAGTAGTACCCTACGTGGGACTAGCGGGGGTCGGGAGACCCAGTACTTC. Its translation: CASSTLRGTSGGRETQYF.

The V call is TRBV14, the J call TRBJ2-3, with 8 positions matching TRBD2. Germline V gives CDR1 SGHDN, CDR2 FVKESK. The V segment lost 6 bases and the J segment 14 bases; nucleotides outside the gene matches: 13. This CDR3 has 13 residues. The CDR3 loop reads CASSFSPGLVTYF. CDR3 nucleotides: TGTGCCAGCAGTTTTTCTCCGGGACTAGTTACGTATTTT.

The chain has TRBV5-5 and TRBJ2-7; 9 nucleotides agree with TRBD1. CDR3 size: 15 residues. J gave up 0 bases and V 2 bases, and 3 bases lay outside the gene matches. CDR1 and CDR2 (germline): SGHKS, YYEKEE (reference sequence). CDR3 nucleotides: TGTGCCAGCAGCTTTCGGACAGGGGACTCCTACGAGCAGTACTTC. Its translation: CASSFRTGDSYEQYF.

This chain joins TRBV30 and TRBJ1-6, with D unclear. The germline V gene encodes CDR1 GTSNPN and CDR2 SVGIG (reference sequence). The CDR3 is made up of 13 amino acids. The CDR3 loop reads CATSLTFNSPLHF. The DNA of the CDR3 is TGTGCTACATCTTTGACTTTTAATTCACCCCTCCACTTT.